This TCR beta chain is from a study of radiation and T cells in renal cell carcinoma. Profiled with immunoSEQ multiplex PCR; TCRdb holds only in-frame clones, not every one. The table records 120,000 to 150,000 clones, about 88% of them present only once. This clone was detected a few times. The time point denotes: blood 4 weeks post-SBRT, at nephrectomy. Treatment indicated: 15 Gy SBRT to primary tumor, nephrectomy 4 weeks later. Clear cell pathology was present in this patient's renal cell carcinoma. There are 14 residues in the CDR3. Trimming took off 0 bases at V and 1 base at J, with 6 bases between the two ends. CDR1 is LGHNA and CDR2 is YNFKEQ in the germline V gene.

The sequence came from a woman between 50 and 59 years old with renal cell carcinoma. The rearrangement uses TRBV4-2 and TRBJ1-1; D not resolved. The specimen was blood, collected from a patient whose treatment included radiotherapy and nephrectomy. CDR3 residues: CASSQDWANTEAFF. In DNA form, the CDR3 reads TGTGCCAGCAGCCAAGATTGGGCGAACACTGAAGCTTTCTTT.